The following is a T cell receptor beta chain sequence with its context. These data originate in a study of blood T cell repertoires in COVID-19. The wider study: The study drew acute and convalescent COVID-19 samples from the United States, Italy and Spain. PBMCs, B-cell-depleted T cells, or T cells were the source of the cDNA or gDNA that made up the material.

Original processing methods: Cell counts per sample came from amplifying reference gene primers. Generated by immunoSEQ multiplex PCR, the TCRdb table keeps only in-frame clones and is missing some. For V, J and clone size, that table is used; D and trimming come from the DNA. The sample includes fewer than 300,000 clones, 81% of them seen just once. This receptor was obtained from a woman aged 60-75 years with active or convalescent COVID-19. The specimen was peripheral blood.

The CDR3 sequence is CASSHQGVNSPLHF. Written as DNA, the CDR3 is TGTGCCAGCAGCCATCAGGGGGTAAATTCACCCCTCCACTTT. The genes are TRBV3-1 (or the pseudogene TRBV3-2) and TRBJ1-6; TRBD1 aligns across 7 bases. V lost 3 bases to trimming and J lost 7 bases; unmatched junction nucleotides: 3. The CDR3 covers 14 residues. CDR1 is LGHDT, CDR2 YNNKEL, per germline (reference sequence).